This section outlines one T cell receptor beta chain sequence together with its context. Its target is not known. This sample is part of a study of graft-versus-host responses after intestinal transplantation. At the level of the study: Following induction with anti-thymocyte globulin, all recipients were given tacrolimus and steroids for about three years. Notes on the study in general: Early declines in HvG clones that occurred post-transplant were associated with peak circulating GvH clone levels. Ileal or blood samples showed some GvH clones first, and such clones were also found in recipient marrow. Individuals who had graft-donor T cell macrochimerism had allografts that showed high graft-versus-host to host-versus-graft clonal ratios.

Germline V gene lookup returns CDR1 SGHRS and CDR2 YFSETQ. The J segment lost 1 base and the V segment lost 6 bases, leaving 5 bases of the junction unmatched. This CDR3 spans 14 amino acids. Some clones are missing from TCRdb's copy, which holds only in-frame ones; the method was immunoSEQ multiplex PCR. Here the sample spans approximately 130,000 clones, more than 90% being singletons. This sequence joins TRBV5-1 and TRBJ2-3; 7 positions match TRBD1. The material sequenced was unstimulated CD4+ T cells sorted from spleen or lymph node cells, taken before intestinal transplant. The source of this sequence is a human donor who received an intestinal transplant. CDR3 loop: CASTQGSGTDTQYF. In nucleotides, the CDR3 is TGCGCCAGCACACAGGGGTCGGGCACAGATACGCAGTATTTT.